These T cell receptor beta chains were read from a single sample in a study of cytomegalovirus exposure and HLA in healthy donors. Assay used: immunoSEQ multiplex PCR; TCRdb lists only in-frame clones, some missing. The repertoire includes around 140,000 clones, approximately 77% of them detected once, and around 1.5% sits in the top ten. The sample comprised PBMCs. The receptors originated from a woman in her thirties or forties in good health and CMV-seronegative. CDR3s include the opening cysteine and the closing phenylalanine or tryptophan. D genes are given only for firm matches. The size field is filled for only some rows; it gives once, few, many or a size class.

TRBV5-1	13	TRBJ2-7	.	.	TGCGCCAGCAGCTTTGGACTAAGGGGCGAGCAGTACTTC	CASSFGLRGEQYF
TRBV11-2	15	TRBJ1-6	few	.	TGTGCCAGCAGCTTAGCAGGGTCAAAGGCCACACCCCTCCACTTT	CASSLAGSKATPLHF
TRBV6-4	15	TRBJ2-5	.	.	TGTGCCAGCAGTGGGTTCAGGCACACTAGTCCCGGCCAGTACTTC	CASSGFRHTSPGQYF
TRBV28	14	TRBJ2-5	.	.	TGTGCCAGCAGCCATAACTGGGGCGGTAGGTTCCAGTACTTC	CASSHNWGGRFQYF
TRBV5-6	17	TRBJ1-5	.	.	TGTGCCAGCAGCTTGTCCCGAGGAATTAATAGCAATCAGCCCCAGCATTTT	CASSLSRGINSNQPQHF
TRBV6-5	15	TRBJ1-1	few	.	TGTGCCAGCAGTTACGTGTCCCAGGGGAACACTGAAGCTTTCTTT	CASSYVSQGNTEAFF
TRBV9	22	TRBJ1-3	.	TRBD1	TGTGCCAGCAGCGTAGCTACAGACCTCCCCCCGGGACAGGGAGGAACTGGAAACACCATATATTTT	CASSVATDLPPGQGGTGNTIYF
TRBV6-1	17	TRBJ1-3	.	TRBD1	TGTGCCAGCAGTGAAGCTGACACCGGGACAGGCGGAAACACCATATATTTT	CASSEADTGTGGNTIYF
TRBV11-2	13	TRBJ2-4	.	TRBD1	TGTGCCAGCAGCTTAAGACAGGGGAACATTCAGTACTTC	CASSLRQGNIQYF
TRBV29-1	14	TRBJ1-1	.	TRBD1	TGCAGCGCCGTAAATACAGGGGGCCGCACTGAAGCTTTCTTT	CSAVNTGGRTEAFF
TRBV18	14	TRBJ2-7	once	TRBD2	TGTGCCAGCTCACCCGGGACTACTGACTACGAGCAGTACTTC	CASSPGTTDYEQYF
TRBV5-4	13	TRBJ2-7	.	.	TGTGCCAGCAGCCCTTTTAGCTCCTACGAGCAGTACTTC	CASSPFSSYEQYF
TRBV6-5	15	TRBJ2-2	.	.	TGTGCCAGCAGTTACTCGACTTATAACACCGGGGAGCTGTTTTTT	CASSYSTYNTGELFF
TRBV7-9	14	TRBJ2-2	once	.	TGTGCCAGCAGCTTAGGCAGGGACACCGGGGAGCTGTTTTTT	CASSLGRDTGELFF
TRBV5-6	17	TRBJ2-3	.	TRBD2	TGTGCCAGCAGCTTGGTACCGGCGGGGGGGAGGGGAGATACGCAGTATTTT	CASSLVPAGGRGDTQYF
TRBV6-6	13	TRBJ2-7	once	.	TGTGCCAGCAGTTACGGCGGCTCCTACGAGCAGTACTTC	CASSYGGSYEQYF
TRBV18	16	TRBJ1-6	.	.	TGTGCCAGCTCCCCGTCCTCACGTGGGGGGGCTTCACCCCTCCACTTT	CASSPSSRGGASPLHF
TRBV28	14	TRBJ2-2	.	.	TGTGCCAGCAGTTTAGGGGGGATGTCCGGGGAGCTGTTTTTT	CASSLGGMSGELFF
TRBV19	13	TRBJ2-5	.	.	TGTGCCAGTAGTATGGGCCTGGCGGAGACCCAGTACTTC	CASSMGLAETQYF
TRBV2	17	TRBJ1-5	.	.	TGTGCCAGCTCCGGGACACCCTTGTCGTCCGGCAATCAGCCCCAGCATTTT	CASSGTPLSSGNQPQHF
TRBV6-6	15	TRBJ2-7	.	TRBD1	TGTGCCAGCAGCCAATCTGGGACAGGGGGCTACGAGCAGTACTTC	CASSQSGTGGYEQYF
TRBV28	16	TRBJ1-4	.	.	TGTGCCAGCAGTTCCTATTCGGGGACAACTAATGAAAAACTGTTTTTT	CASSSYSGTTNEKLFF
TRBV4-1	13	TRBJ2-1	.	.	TGCGCCAGCAGCCTCGGACAGATCAATGAGCAGTTCTTC	CASSLGQINEQFF
TRBV2	15	TRBJ2-1	once	.	TGTGCCAGCAGCTTGGGGGGGGCCCTGGGAAGTGAGCAGTTCTTC	CASSLGGALGSEQFF
TRBV15	15	TRBJ1-4	.	.	TGTGCCACCAGCAGAGATCAGGGAACTAATGAAAAACTGTTTTTT	CATSRDQGTNEKLFF
TRBV7-9	13	TRBJ2-1	.	.	TGTGCCAGCAGCTCCCGACAGTACAATGAGCAGTTCTTC	CASSSRQYNEQFF
TRBV6-6	16	TRBJ1-3	.	TRBD1	TGTGCCAGCAGTTACTTCGGACAGGGGATGGGAAACACCATATATTTT	CASSYFGQGMGNTIYF
TRBV4-2	15	TRBJ2-3	few	.	TGTGCCAGCAGCCGGGCAACCTCTAGCACAGATACGCAGTATTTT	CASSRATSSTDTQYF
TRBV10-3	16	TRBJ1-3	.	.	TGTGCCATCAGTCGGGGGGAGCTACGCTCTGGAAACACCATATATTTT	CAISRGELRSGNTIYF
TRBV9	15	TRBJ2-2	.	TRBD1	TGTGCCAGCAGCGAGACAGGGTCGAACACCGGGGAGCTGTTTTTT	CASSETGSNTGELFF
TRBV9	14	TRBJ2-3	.	TRBD1	TGTGCCAGCAGCGGAGGCAGGGGGCCAGATACGCAGTATTTT	CASSGGRGPDTQYF
TRBV5-4	13	TRBJ1-2	.	.	TGTGCCAGCAGCAGTACGAGGGACTATGGCTACACCTTC	CASSSTRDYGYTF
TRBV6-1	14	TRBJ1-3	once	.	TGTGCCAGCAGTGTAGGGGCGGATGGAAACACCATATATTTT	CASSVGADGNTIYF
TRBV5-5	16	TRBJ1-1	few	.	TGTGCCAGCAGCCGGGTCGGGCAGGGGTTGTATTTGGAAGCTTTCTTT	CASSRVGQGLYLEAFF
TRBV6-1	15	TRBJ1-1	.	TRBD1	TGTGCCAGCAGTCCCGGGACAGGGGGCGTACGTGAAGCTTTCTTT	CASSPGTGGVREAFF
TRBV5-1	14	TRBJ2-7	.	.	TGCGCCAGCAGCTTGGGGTGGGGGGAGTACGAGCAGTACTTC	CASSLGWGEYEQYF
TRBV11-2	12	TRBJ1-6	once	.	TGTGCCAGCAGCGAAGGGGGACCAAATCTCCACTTT	CASSEGGPNLHF
TRBV5-6	17	TRBJ1-6	.	.	TGTGCCAGCAGCTTAGGGACTCTCGCACGGGGGTATTCACCCCTCCACTTT	CASSLGTLARGYSPLHF
TRBV19	14	TRBJ1-5	.	TRBD1	TGTGCCAGTAGCCAAACAGGGGTAGCGTGGTCCCAGCATTTT	CASSQTGVAWSQHF
TRBV27	18	TRBJ1-6	.	TRBD1	TGTGCCAGCAGTTTAAAGGGACAGGGGGCCTCCTATAATTCACCCCTCCACTTT	CASSLKGQGASYNSPLHF
TRBV27	15	TRBJ1-3	.	.	TGTGCCAGCAGTTTATCGAGGACAGCTGGAAACACCATATATTTT	CASSLSRTAGNTIYF
TRBV28	12	TRBJ1-2	.	.	TGTGCCAGCACCAGGGGAAACTATGGCTACACCTTC	CASTRGNYGYTF
TRBV5-1	16	TRBJ2-5	.	TRBD2	TGCGCCAGCAGCCTCCTAGCGGGGGGACCACAAGAGACCCAGTACTTC	CASSLLAGGPQETQYF
TRBV4-1	17	TRBJ1-6	.	TRBD1	TGCGCCAGCAGCGGGACAGGGGCTTCAGGGTCCAATTCACCCCTCCACTTT	CASSGTGASGSNSPLHF
TRBV25-1	15	TRBJ2-3	.	TRBD1	TGTGCCAGCAGTGGCTACAGGGGGCGGGCAGATACGCAGTATTTT	CASSGYRGRADTQYF
TRBV27	15	TRBJ2-1	.	TRBD1	TGTGCCAGCAGTTCCGCAGGGGGCTCCTACAATGAGCAGTTCTTC	CASSSAGGSYNEQFF
TRBV7-9	12	TRBJ1-1	.	.	TGTGCCAGCACCTTGGCGAACACTGAAGCTTTCTTT	CASTLANTEAFF
TRBV30	16	TRBJ1-3	.	TRBD1	TGTGCCTGGAGCCGCCGGGACAGGGGGCCTGGAAACACCATATATTTT	CAWSRRDRGPGNTIYF
TRBV19	13	TRBJ1-2	.	TRBD1	TGTGCCAGTAGTTCAGCCCACAGGGGCAGCTACACCTTC	CASSSAHRGSYTF
TRBV19	17	TRBJ1-5	.	TRBD1	TGTGCCAGTAGTGCCAAGACAGGGGCCTATAGCAATCAGCCCCAGCATTTT	CASSAKTGAYSNQPQHF
TRBV2	14	TRBJ1-4	once	TRBD1	TGTGCCAGCAGGGAAGGGGGCTTAAATGAAAAACTGTTTTTT	CASREGGLNEKLFF
TRBV9	14	TRBJ2-3	few	.	TGTGCCAGCAGCGTAGTGAGCAGCGCAGATACGCAGTATTTT	CASSVVSSADTQYF
TRBV7-7	12	TRBJ2-1	.	TRBD1	TGTGCCAGCAGCTCTACAGGGGTCGAGCAGTTCTTC	CASSSTGVEQFF
TRBV7-2	16	TRBJ1-1	.	TRBD1	TGTGCCAGCAGCTCTTTGACAGGGGTTAAGAACACTGAAGCTTTCTTT	CASSSLTGVKNTEAFF
TRBV19	16	TRBJ1-5	.	.	TGTGCCAGTAGTATTATTGGGGAGGGTAGCAATCAGCCCCAGCATTTT	CASSIIGEGSNQPQHF
TRBV7-2	12	TRBJ1-2	.	.	TGTGCCAGCAGCTCACAGGGATACGGCTACACCTTC	CASSSQGYGYTF
TRBV11-2	15	TRBJ2-1	.	.	TGTGCCAGCAGAGAAGCGGTTTCAGCCTACAATGAGCAGTTCTTC	CASREAVSAYNEQFF
TRBV18	15	TRBJ1-2	few	.	TGTGCCAGCTCACCAGCCCAGGGGATCGACTATGGCTACACCTTC	CASSPAQGIDYGYTF
TRBV2	14	TRBJ2-2	.	.	TGTGCCAGCAGCCGGGACAAAGTGAGAGGGGAGCTGTTTTTT	CASSRDKVRGELFF
TRBV6-5	11	TRBJ1-2	few	.	TGTGCCAGCAGTGGGCCCTATGGCTACACCTTC	CASSGPYGYTF